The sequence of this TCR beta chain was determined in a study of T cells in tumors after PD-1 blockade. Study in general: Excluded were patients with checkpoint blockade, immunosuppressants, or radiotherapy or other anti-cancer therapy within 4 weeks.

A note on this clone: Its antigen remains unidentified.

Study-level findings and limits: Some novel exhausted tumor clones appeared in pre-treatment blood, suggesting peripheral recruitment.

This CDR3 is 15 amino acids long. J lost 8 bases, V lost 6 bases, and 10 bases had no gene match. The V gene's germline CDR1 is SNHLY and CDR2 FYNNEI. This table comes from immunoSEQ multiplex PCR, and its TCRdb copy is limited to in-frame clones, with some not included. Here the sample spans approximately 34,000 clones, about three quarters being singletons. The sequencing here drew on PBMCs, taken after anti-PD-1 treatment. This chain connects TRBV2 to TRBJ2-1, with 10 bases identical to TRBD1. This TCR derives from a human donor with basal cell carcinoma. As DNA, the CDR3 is TGTGCCAGCAGCTTGGACAGGGGGGGTGGTGATGAGCAGTTCTTC. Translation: CASSLDRGGGDEQFF.